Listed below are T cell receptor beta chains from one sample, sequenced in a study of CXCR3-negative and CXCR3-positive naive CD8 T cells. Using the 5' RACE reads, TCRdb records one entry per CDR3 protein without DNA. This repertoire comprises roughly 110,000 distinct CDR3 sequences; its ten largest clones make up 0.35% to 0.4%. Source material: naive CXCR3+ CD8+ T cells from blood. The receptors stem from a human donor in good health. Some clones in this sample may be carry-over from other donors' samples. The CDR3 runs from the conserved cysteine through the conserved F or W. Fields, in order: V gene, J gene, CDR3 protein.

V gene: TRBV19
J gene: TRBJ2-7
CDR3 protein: CASSIGTGINEQYF

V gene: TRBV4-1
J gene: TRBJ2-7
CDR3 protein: CASSSDNSYEQYF

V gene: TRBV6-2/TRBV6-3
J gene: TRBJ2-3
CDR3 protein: CASSLAGGGEEDTQYF

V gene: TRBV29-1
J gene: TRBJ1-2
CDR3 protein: CSVRDGFYGYTF

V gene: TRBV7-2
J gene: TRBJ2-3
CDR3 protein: CASSPQDSTDTQYF

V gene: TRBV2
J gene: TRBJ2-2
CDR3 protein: CASALTVNTGELFF

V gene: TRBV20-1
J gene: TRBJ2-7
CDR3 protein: CSATRDSSSYEQYF

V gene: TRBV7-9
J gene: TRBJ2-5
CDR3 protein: CASSRLAEETQYF

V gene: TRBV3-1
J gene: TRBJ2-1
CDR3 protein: CASSQVGSRDEQFF

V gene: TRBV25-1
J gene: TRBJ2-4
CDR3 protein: CASSGGARGNIQYF

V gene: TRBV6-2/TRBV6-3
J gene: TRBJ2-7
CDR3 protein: CASSNTGEQYF

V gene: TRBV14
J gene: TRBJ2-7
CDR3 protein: CASSHNPPGDLPYEQYF

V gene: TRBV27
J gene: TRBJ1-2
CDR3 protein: CASSRQGWEYGGYTF

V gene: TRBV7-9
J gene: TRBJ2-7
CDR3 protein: CASSLTGPYEQYF

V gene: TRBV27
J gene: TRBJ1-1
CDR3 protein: CASSLVGRNTEAFF

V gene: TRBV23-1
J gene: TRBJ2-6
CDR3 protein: CASSQSWSVLLNVLTF

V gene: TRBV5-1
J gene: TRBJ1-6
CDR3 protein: CASSLEIDGDSPLHF

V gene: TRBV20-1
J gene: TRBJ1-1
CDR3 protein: CSAAREAGITEAFF

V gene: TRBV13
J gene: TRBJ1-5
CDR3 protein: CASSLLREIGQPQHF

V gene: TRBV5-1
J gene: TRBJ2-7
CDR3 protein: CASSLLQGRYEQYF

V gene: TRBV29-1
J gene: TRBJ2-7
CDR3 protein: CSVEAPRTETYEQYF

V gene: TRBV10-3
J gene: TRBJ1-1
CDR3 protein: CAINPGEDTEAFF

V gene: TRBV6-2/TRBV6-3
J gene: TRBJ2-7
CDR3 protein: CASSYSLRVASGYEQYF

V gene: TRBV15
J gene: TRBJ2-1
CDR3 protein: CATSRGLTSYNEQFF

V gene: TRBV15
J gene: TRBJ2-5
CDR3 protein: CATSRGAGLQETQYF

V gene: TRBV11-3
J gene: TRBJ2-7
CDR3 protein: CASSAGWTYEQYF

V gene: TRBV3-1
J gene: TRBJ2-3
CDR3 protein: CASSQDLRGEVTDTQYF

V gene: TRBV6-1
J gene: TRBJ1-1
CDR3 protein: CASTNTGNTEAFF

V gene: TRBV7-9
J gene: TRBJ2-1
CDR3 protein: CASRLGTSGLSYNEQFF